These T cell receptor beta chains were read from a single sample in a study of control samples from healthy donors and cancer patients. This table comes from immunoSEQ multiplex PCR, and its TCRdb copy is limited to in-frame clones, with some not included. The sample lists 120,000 or so clones, roughly 87% occurring once. The source material was blood. The receptors were sampled from a man younger than 35 in good health. Both conserved end residues are part of each CDR3. The D gene is left open where the match is weak. The size of a clone is reported for some rows only, either as once, few or many, or as a class for expanded clones.

-	14	TRBV5-1	-	TRBJ2-3	TGCGCCAGCAGCCTGGAAATCGTCACAGATACGCAGTATTTT	CASSLEIVTDTQYF
-	11	TRBV25-1	-	TRBJ2-5	TGTGCCAGCAGTGAACTCGAGGCGCAGTACTTC	CASSELEAQYF
TRBD1	13	TRBV10-2	-	TRBJ2-2	TGCGCCGGTTCCGACAGGGCCACCGGGGAGCTGTTTTTT	CAGSDRATGELFF
-	16	TRBV27	-	TRBJ2-1	TGTGCCAGCAGTTTATACCCCAGGGTAGCCTACAATGAGCAGTTCTTC	CASSLYPRVAYNEQFF
TRBD2	15	TRBV18	-	TRBJ2-1	TGTGCCAGCTCGGGGACTAGCGGGAGCCCCCATGAGCAGTTCTTC	CASSGTSGSPHEQFF
-	15	TRBV27	-	TRBJ1-5	TGTGCCAGCAGTTTGTCTCAGGAGCTGGATCAGCCCCAGCATTTT	CASSLSQELDQPQHF
TRBD1	14	TRBV5-1	-	TRBJ2-7	TGCGCCAGCAGCTACTACAGGGGAGACTACGAGCAGTACTTC	CASSYYRGDYEQYF
-	17	TRBV2	many	TRBJ2-6	TGTGCCAGCAGTGAAGCTGGTCGGTTCTCTGGGGCCAACGTCCTGACTTTC	CASSEAGRFSGANVLTF
-	15	TRBV18	-	TRBJ2-5	TGTGCCAGCTCACCTCGGACCCCGTACCAAGAGACCCAGTACTTC	CASSPRTPYQETQYF
-	12	TRBV19	few	TRBJ1-2	TGTGCCAGTTTGATAGATAACTATGGCTACACCTTC	CASLIDNYGYTF
TRBD1	15	TRBV18	-	TRBJ1-5	TGTGCCAGCTCATCCACAGGGGGCGGCAATCAGCCCCAGCATTTT	CASSSTGGGNQPQHF
-	11	TRBV19	-	TRBJ2-3	TGTGCCAGTAGTATAGCAGATACGCAGTATTTT	CASSIADTQYF
TRBD1	14	TRBV6-6	-	TRBJ1-1	TGTGCCAGCAGTCAACAGGGGTTTTACACTGAAGCTTTCTTT	CASSQQGFYTEAFF
TRBD1	17	TRBV30	few	TRBJ1-1	TGTGCCTGGAGTGCCCTTACAGGGGCGCAAAGGAACACTGAAGCTTTCTTT	CAWSALTGAQRNTEAFF
TRBD2	17	TRBV10-1	-	TRBJ2-3	TGCGCCAGCAGTGGAACCCCCTTCCGCGGGAGCTCAGATACGCAGTATTTT	CASSGTPFRGSSDTQYF
-	13	TRBV15	-	TRBJ1-6	TGTGCCACCAGCAGGGGCGGCGGTTCACCCCTCCACTTT	CATSRGGGSPLHF
-	16	TRBV5-1	-	TRBJ1-2	TGCGCCAGCAGCGCCCTCCTGGGAGGGACGAACTATGGCTACACCTTC	CASSALLGGTNYGYTF
-	15	TRBV25-1	few	TRBJ2-2	TGTGCCAGCGGCCCCCCCTACAGGGACACCGGGGAGCTGTTTTTT	CASGPPYRDTGELFF
-	15	TRBV27	-	TRBJ2-5	TGTGCCAGCACCCCGACAGGGAGGGTGGAAGAGACCCAGTACTTC	CASTPTGRVEETQYF
-	15	TRBV6-1	-	TRBJ1-5	TGTGCCAGCAGTGAAGCCCAAGGAGTAGGTCAGCCCCAGCATTTT	CASSEAQGVGQPQHF
-	15	TRBV7-9	-	TRBJ1-5	TGTGCCAGCAGCTTATATGATGATAGCAATCAGCCCCAGCATTTT	CASSLYDDSNQPQHF
-	15	TRBV6-5	-	TRBJ1-1	TGTGCCAGCAGGACGCCCTTAACAGTGAACACTGAAGCTTTCTTT	CASRTPLTVNTEAFF
TRBD2	13	TRBV6-6	-	TRBJ2-2	TGTGCCAGCAGGACTAGCTTCACCGGGGAGCTGTTTTTT	CASRTSFTGELFF
-	13	TRBV6-5	-	TRBJ2-5	TGTGCCAGCAGTTATGGGGGACAAGAGACCCAGTACTTC	CASSYGGQETQYF
-	14	TRBV6-5	-	TRBJ1-2	TGTGCCAGCAGTTACTCGACCGGGGCGGGCGGCTACACCTTC	CASSYSTGAGGYTF
TRBD1	16	TRBV2	-	TRBJ1-1	TGTGCCAGCAGTGAACCCATCCGACAGGGGGGGACTGAAGCTTTCTTT	CASSEPIRQGGTEAFF